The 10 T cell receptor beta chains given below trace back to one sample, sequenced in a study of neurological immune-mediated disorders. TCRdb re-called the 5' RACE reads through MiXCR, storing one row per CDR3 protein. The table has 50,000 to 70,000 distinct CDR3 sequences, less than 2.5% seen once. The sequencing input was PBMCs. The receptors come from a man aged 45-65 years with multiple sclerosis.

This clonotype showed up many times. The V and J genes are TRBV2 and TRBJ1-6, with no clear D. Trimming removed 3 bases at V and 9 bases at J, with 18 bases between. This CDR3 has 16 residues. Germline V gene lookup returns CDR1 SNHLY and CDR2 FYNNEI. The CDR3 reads CASSEGVVQLGSPLHF. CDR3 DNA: TGTGCCAGCAGTGAGGGAGTTGTCCAGCTAGGTTCACCCCTCCACTTT.

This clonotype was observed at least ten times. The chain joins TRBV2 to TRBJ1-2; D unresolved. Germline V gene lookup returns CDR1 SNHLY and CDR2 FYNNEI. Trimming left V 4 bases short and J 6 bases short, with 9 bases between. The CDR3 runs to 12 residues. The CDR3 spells CASSGHGNGYTF. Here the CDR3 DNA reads TGTGCCAGCAGTGGTCATGGAAATGGCTACACCTTC.

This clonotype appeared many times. The CDR3 DNA is TGTGCCAGCAGCCGGGTAGTCCGGGACAGGGTCGTTAACGATCAGCCCCAGCATTTT. This gives the protein CASSRVVRDRVVNDQPQHF. The chain couples TRBV5-5 to TRBJ1-5, with TRBD1 identical over 9 bases. This CDR3 is built from 19 residues. Germline V gives CDR1 SGHKS, CDR2 YYEKEE (reference sequence). V gave up 4 bases and J gave up 5 bases; unmatched junction bases: 19.

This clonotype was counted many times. The CDR3 nucleotides are TGCAGTGCTAGACGCTTTCCCCTAAGCGATACGCAGTATTTT. Residues: CSARRFPLSDTQYF. The chain combines TRBV20-1 with TRBJ2-3; D ambiguous. From germline, CDR1 is DFQATT and CDR2 SNEGSKA (reference sequence). This CDR3 has 14 residues. V lost 2 bases to trimming and J lost 6 bases, with 15 bases between them.

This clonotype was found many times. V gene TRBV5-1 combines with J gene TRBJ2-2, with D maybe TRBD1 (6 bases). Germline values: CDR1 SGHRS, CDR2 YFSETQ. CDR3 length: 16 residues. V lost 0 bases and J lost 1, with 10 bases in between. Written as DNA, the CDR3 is TGCGCCAGCAGCTTGGCCGAGACAGGGAACACCGGGGAGCTGTTTTTT. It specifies CASSLAETGNTGELFF.

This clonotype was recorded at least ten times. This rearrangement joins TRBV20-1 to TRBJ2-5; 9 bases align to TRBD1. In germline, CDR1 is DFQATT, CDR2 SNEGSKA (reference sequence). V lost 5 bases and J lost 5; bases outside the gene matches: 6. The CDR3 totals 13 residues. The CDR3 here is CSAVDRGRETQYF. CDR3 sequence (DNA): TGCAGTGCTGTGGACAGGGGTCGGGAGACCCAGTACTTC.

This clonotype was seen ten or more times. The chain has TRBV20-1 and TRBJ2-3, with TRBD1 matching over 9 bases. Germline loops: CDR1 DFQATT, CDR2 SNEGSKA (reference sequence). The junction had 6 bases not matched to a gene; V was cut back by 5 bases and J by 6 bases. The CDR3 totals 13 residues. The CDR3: CSAYRGRLDTQYF. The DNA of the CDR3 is TGCAGTGCTTACAGGGGGCGCTTGGATACGCAGTATTTT.

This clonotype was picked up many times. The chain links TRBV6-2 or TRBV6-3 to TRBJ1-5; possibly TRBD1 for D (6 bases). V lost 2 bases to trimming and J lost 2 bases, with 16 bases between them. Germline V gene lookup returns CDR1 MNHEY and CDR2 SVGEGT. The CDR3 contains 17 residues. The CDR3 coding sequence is TGTGCCAGCAGTTACCACCGCCCGGACAGTCGCAATCAGCCCCAGCATTTT. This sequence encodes CASSYHRPDSRNQPQHF.

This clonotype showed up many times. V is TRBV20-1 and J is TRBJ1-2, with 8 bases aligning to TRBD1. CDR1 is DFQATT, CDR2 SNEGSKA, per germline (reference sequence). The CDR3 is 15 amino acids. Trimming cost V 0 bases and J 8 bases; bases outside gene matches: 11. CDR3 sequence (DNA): TGCAGTGCTAGAGATGTGGGGACAGGCGCCGAGGGCTACACCTTC. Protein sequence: CSARDVGTGAEGYTF.

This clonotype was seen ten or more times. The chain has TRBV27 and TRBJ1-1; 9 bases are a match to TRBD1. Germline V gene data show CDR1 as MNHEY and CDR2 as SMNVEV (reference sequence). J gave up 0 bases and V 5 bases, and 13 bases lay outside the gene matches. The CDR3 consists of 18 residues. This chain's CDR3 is CASSLKGRDRVMNTEAFF. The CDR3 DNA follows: TGTGCCAGCAGTCTAAAGGGCCGGGACAGGGTAATGAACACTGAAGCTTTCTTT.